This is a list of T cell receptor beta chains from one sample in a study of human T cells and chemical hapten exposure. Via MiXCR, TCRdb re-called the RACE reads, giving one row per CDR3 protein. Altogether some 88,000 distinct CDR3 sequences are present, 11% being singletons, with the ten largest covering roughly 2%. Source: whole blood, taken in connection with sensitization to the hapten diphenylcyclopropenone (DPC). Source of these receptors: a man aged 35-49 years with alopecia areata. Some clones in this sample may be carry-over from other donors' samples. Each CDR3 is given with its conserved first and last residue. A D gene is named only where the DNA matches it firmly. Some rows have no size entry. The others give once, few or many, or a class for an expanded clone.

TRBV2,NA,TRBJ1-1,few,CASSVGDTRSTEAFF,TGTGCCAGCAGTGTGGGGGATACCAGGAGCACTGAAGCTTTCTTT
TRBV7-2,TRBD2,TRBJ2-3,NA,CASSLVGTSGRFSTDTQYF,TGTGCCAGCAGCTTAGTCGGGACTAGCGGGAGGTTCAGCACAGATACGCAGTATTTT
TRBV11-1,TRBD2,TRBJ2-4,NA,CASRTLGTKQYF,TGTGCCAGCAGAACCTTAGGGACTAAACAGTACTTC
TRBV9,NA,TRBJ2-3,many,CASSTSTADTQYF,TGTGCCAGCAGCACGTCGACAGCGGATACGCAGTATTTT
TRBV20-1,TRBD2,TRBJ2-3,many,CSAYPSGGVRTDTQYF,TGCAGTGCATACCCTAGCGGAGGGGTCCGCACAGATACGCAGTATTTT
TRBV30,TRBD1,TRBJ1-1,few,CAWSVLPPGTGNAFF,TGTGCCTGGAGCGTACTACCCCCCGGGACAGGGAATGCTTTCTTT
TRBV5-1,TRBD2,TRBJ2-7,few,CASSVAAGGRSYEQYF,TGCGCCAGCAGCGTCGCGGCGGGGGGTAGGTCCTACGAGCAGTACTTC
TRBV11-2,NA,TRBJ2-3,NA,CASSLRGRATTDTQYF,TGTGCCAGCAGCCTAAGGGGCAGGGCGACCACAGATACGCAGTATTTT
TRBV6-6,NA,TRBJ2-3,medium-sized,CASTLGGGSTDTQYF,TGTGCCAGCACCCTAGGAGGGGGGAGCACAGATACGCAGTATTTT
TRBV4-2,TRBD2,TRBJ2-1,NA,CASSQGTSGLGEQFF,TGTGCCAGCAGCCAAGGGACTAGCGGGTTGGGGGAGCAGTTCTTC
TRBV29-1,NA,TRBJ2-5,NA,CSVPWTGTQYF,TGCAGCGTTCCCTGGACTGGGACCCAGTACTTC
TRBV30,NA,TRBJ2-1,NA,CAWSWDSSYNEQFF,TGTGCCTGGAGTTGGGACTCTTCCTACAATGAGCAGTTCTTC
TRBV29-1,TRBD2,TRBJ2-7,NA,CSVGQLADTYEQYF,TGCAGCGTTGGTCAACTAGCGGACACCTACGAGCAGTACTTC
TRBV7-2,TRBD2,TRBJ2-3,few,CASSLGFGGGSGTDTQYF,TGTGCCAGCAGCTTAGGGTTCGGTGGCGGGAGTGGCACAGATACGCAGTATTTT
TRBV2,NA,TRBJ1-2,many,CASSIDGIYGYTF,TGTGCCAGCAGTATAGACGGTATCTATGGCTACACCTTC
TRBV29-1,TRBD1,TRBJ1-6,NA,CSVEGKGQGKENSPLHF,TGCAGCGTTGAGGGCAAAGGACAGGGGAAGGAGAATTCACCCCTCCACTTT
TRBV12-3/TRBV12-4,NA,TRBJ2-4,few,CASSFVAGLMNIQYF,TGTGCCAGCAGTTTCGTTGCAGGGTTGATGAACATTCAGTACTTC
TRBV19,NA,TRBJ1-5,NA,CASSFRTGLQHF,TGTGCCAGTAGTTTTCGGACGGGGCTCCAGCATTTT
TRBV5-4,NA,TRBJ1-2,NA,CASSLDGTGYGYTF,TGTGCCAGCAGCTTGGACGGGACGGGCTATGGCTACACCTTC
TRBV4-3,NA,TRBJ2-3,NA,CASSQEESTDTQYF,TGCGCCAGCAGCCAAGAGGAGAGCACAGATACGCAGTATTTT
TRBV18,NA,TRBJ1-5,few,CASSPEQGGIQPQHF,TGTGCCAGCTCACCAGAGCAGGGCGGGATTCAGCCCCAGCATTTT
TRBV6-5,NA,TRBJ1-1,NA,CASSLSMNTEAFF,TGTGCCAGCAGTCTAAGCATGAACACTGAAGCTTTCTTT
TRBV28,NA,TRBJ2-5,NA,CASLPVQGPQETQYF,TGTGCCAGCCTGCCCGTCCAGGGTCCCCAAGAGACCCAGTACTTC
TRBV28,NA,TRBJ2-7,few,CATETGRAYEQYF,TGTGCCACCGAGACGGGCAGAGCATACGAGCAGTACTTC
TRBV10-3,TRBD1,TRBJ1-2,few,CAISEGTGVYYGYTF,TGTGCCATCAGTGAAGGGACAGGGGTTTACTATGGCTACACCTTC
TRBV10-3,NA,TRBJ2-7,NA,CAIRTGLPGAYEQYF,TGTGCCATCAGGACCGGACTCCCAGGGGCCTACGAGCAGTACTTC
TRBV11-2,NA,TRBJ2-2,NA,CASSLGPGNTGELFF,TGTGCCAGCAGCTTAGGACCAGGGAACACCGGGGAGCTGTTTTTT
TRBV25-1,NA,TRBJ2-6,NA,CASSVSSGANVLTF,TGTGCCAGCAGTGTGTCTTCTGGGGCCAACGTCCTGACTTTC
TRBV4-1,TRBD2,TRBJ2-3,NA,CASSRIAGLTDTQYF,TGCGCCAGCAGCCGCATAGCGGGGCTCACAGATACGCAGTATTTT
TRBV15,NA,TRBJ1-1,NA,CATSRDRQENTEAFF,TGTGCCACTAGCAGAGATCGACAGGAGAACACTGAAGCTTTCTTT
TRBV12-3/TRBV12-4,NA,TRBJ2-3,NA,CASRREDTQYF,TGTGCCAGTCGACGCGAAGATACGCAGTATTTT
TRBV9,NA,TRBJ2-7,few,CASSVGGTADYEQYF,TGTGCCAGCAGCGTAGGGGGGACGGCAGACTACGAGCAGTACTTC
TRBV21-1,NA,TRBJ2-4,many,CASSKAQREEDKNIQYF,TGTGCCAGCAGCAAAGCTCAGCGGGAGGAGGACAAAAACATTCAGTACTTC
TRBV20-1,NA,TRBJ2-3,few,CSARGGGQGTQYF,TGCAGTGCTAGAGGAGGTGGGCAGGGTACGCAGTATTTT
TRBV28,NA,TRBJ1-3,few,CASSPGQPISGNTIYF,TGTGCCAGCAGTCCCGGACAGCCGATCTCTGGAAACACCATATATTTT
TRBV6-2/TRBV6-3,NA,TRBJ2-1,many,CASSLMNEQFF,TGTGCCAGCAGTCTCATGAATGAGCAGTTCTTC
TRBV19,NA,TRBJ1-5,few,CASKGSRGGNQPQHF,TGTGCCAGTAAGGGGTCGAGGGGCGGCAATCAGCCCCAGCATTTT
TRBV18,NA,TRBJ1-2,NA,CASSPPSTEYGYTF,TGTGCCAGCTCACCACCATCGACAGAGTATGGCTACACCTTC
TRBV12-3/TRBV12-4,TRBD2,TRBJ2-3,many,CASSLAYKWGLAVEDTQYF,TGTGCCAGCAGTTTAGCCTATAAATGGGGACTAGCGGTTGAAGATACGCAGTATTTT
TRBV6-5,TRBD1,TRBJ1-3,NA,CASNLQGGSGNTIYF,TGTGCCAGCAACCTACAGGGGGGCTCTGGAAACACCATATATTTT
TRBV6-5,NA,TRBJ2-1,NA,CASSPRDNEQFF,TGTGCCAGCAGTCCCCGGGACAATGAGCAGTTCTTC
TRBV5-1,TRBD1,TRBJ1-1,NA,CASSLKVTGGIAFF,TGCGCCAGCAGCTTGAAAGTAACAGGGGGTATCGCTTTCTTT
TRBV7-2,NA,TRBJ1-4,few,CASSSPGLPPNEKLFF,TGTGCCAGCAGCTCGCCGGGACTGCCTCCTAATGAAAAACTGTTTTTT
TRBV5-1,NA,TRBJ2-1,few,CASSPTGTQSIGEQFF,TGCGCCAGCAGCCCAACCGGGACCCAAAGCATAGGTGAGCAGTTCTTC
TRBV24-1,TRBD2,TRBJ2-1,few,CATSDPRLAGDFNEQFF,TGTGCCACCAGTGATCCCCGACTAGCGGGGGATTTCAATGAGCAGTTCTTC
TRBV12-3/TRBV12-4,TRBD1,TRBJ1-2,few,CASSQTGGAGFYGYTF,TGTGCCAGCAGTCAAACAGGGGGCGCGGGATTCTATGGCTACACCTTC
TRBV6-2/TRBV6-3,TRBD2,TRBJ2-1,many,CASRIAGANNEQFF,TGTGCCAGCAGGATAGCGGGAGCAAACAATGAGCAGTTCTTC
TRBV28,NA,TRBJ2-4,few,CASSSWGEGAKNIQYF,TGTGCCAGCAGTTCATGGGGGGAAGGGGCCAAAAACATTCAGTACTTC
TRBV7-9,NA,TRBJ2-1,NA,CASSLHGGQFF,TGTGCCAGCAGCCTACACGGGGGGCAGTTCTTC
TRBV7-8,NA,TRBJ2-3,many,CASSLFEATQYF,TGTGCCAGCAGCTTATTCGAGGCTACGCAGTATTTT
TRBV29-1,TRBD1,TRBJ2-1,NA,CSGTGRHPETNYNEQFF,TGCAGCGGGACAGGGCGGCACCCGGAGACAAACTACAATGAGCAGTTCTTC
TRBV10-3,TRBD2,TRBJ2-7,many,CAISESPLLLAGGSYEQYF,TGTGCCATCAGTGAGTCTCCACTACTACTAGCGGGAGGATCCTACGAGCAGTACTTC